The rows below give T cell receptor beta chains drawn from one sample of a study of blood T cells in healthy people across ages. TCRdb re-derived calls from the 5' RACE reads in MiXCR, one entry per CDR3 protein. The table lists under 2 million distinct CDR3 sequences, around 36% of them singletons, with approximately 10% in the top ten. Sequenced sample: blood. The receptors derive from a woman aged 25-40 years in good health. Each CDR3 is given with its conserved first and last residue. D genes are given only for firm matches. Rows may omit the clone size; those that give it use once, few, many or a size class.

cdr3_length,v_call,clone_size,j_call,d_call,cdr3_aa,cdr3_nt
14,TRBV12-3/TRBV12-4,.,TRBJ2-1,.,CASSLEVSRGAKFF,TGTGCCAGCAGTTTAGAGGTTAGCAGGGGAGCAAAGTTCTTC
15,TRBV5-1,.,TRBJ2-7,TRBD1,CASSLLPGGSYEQYF,TGCGCCAGCAGCTTGCTTCCAGGGGGCTCCTACGAGCAGTACTTC
11,TRBV7-9,.,TRBJ2-1,.,CASSSEREQFF,TGTGCCAGCAGCTCCGAACGTGAGCAGTTCTTC
13,TRBV28,few,TRBJ2-3,.,CASYGGGGDTQYF,TGTGCCAGTTACGGGGGAGGAGGAGATACGCAGTATTTT
17,TRBV7-2,.,TRBJ2-1,.,CASSPSPLGGRSDEQFF,TGTGCCAGCAGCCCCTCACCGCTCGGGGGAAGGAGCGATGAGCAGTTCTTC
16,TRBV24-1,.,TRBJ2-7,TRBD1,CATSEGGTGKAYEQYF,TGTGCCACCAGTGAGGGCGGGACAGGGAAGGCCTACGAGCAGTACTTC
14,TRBV10-3,.,TRBJ2-1,.,CAISESRLDHEQFF,TGTGCCATCAGTGAGTCGAGGCTAGACCATGAGCAGTTCTTC
14,TRBV7-9,.,TRBJ2-7,.,CASSLEPDAYEQYF,TGTGCCAGCAGCTTAGAGCCCGACGCCTACGAGCAGTACTTC
13,TRBV20-1,.,TRBJ1-1,.,CSVPNRPVKEAFF,TGCAGTGTTCCGAACAGGCCTGTAAAGGAAGCTTTCTTT
13,TRBV24-1,few,TRBJ2-7,.,CATSDSRQREQYF,TGTGCCACCAGTGACTCACGACAGCGAGAGCAGTACTTC
17,TRBV21-1,.,TRBJ2-7,.,CASSKPLGTSGSYEQYF,TGTGCCAGCAGCAAACCCCTAGGGACTAGCGGATCCTACGAGCAGTACTTC
15,TRBV25-1,.,TRBJ2-3,TRBD1,CASSQTGVDTDTQYF,TGTGCCAGCAGTCAGACAGGGGTCGACACAGATACGCAGTATTTT
14,TRBV6-5,few,TRBJ2-1,TRBD1,CASSDRGLSSEQFF,TGTGCCAGCAGCGACAGGGGGCTATCGAGCGAGCAGTTCTTC
18,TRBV7-6,.,TRBJ2-1,TRBD2,CASSLGAPGGGSYNEQFF,TGTGCCAGCAGCTTAGGGGCGCCGGGGGGGGGTTCCTACAATGAGCAGTTCTTC
14,TRBV3-1,.,TRBJ1-5,.,CASSPARSNQPQHF,TGTGCCAGCAGCCCGGCTCGAAGCAATCAGCCCCAGCATTTT
11,TRBV27,.,TRBJ1-1,.,CASQGPHEAFF,TGTGCCAGCCAGGGGCCTCATGAAGCTTTCTTT
14,TRBV2,.,TRBJ2-1,.,CACKGRPSSYEQFF,TGTGCGTGCAAGGGGCGCCCGAGCTCCTACGAGCAGTTCTTC
17,TRBV4-1,few,TRBJ1-4,TRBD1,CASNQGEDRGSNEKLFF,TGCGCCAGCAACCAAGGAGAAGACAGGGGTTCTAATGAAAAACTGTTTTTT
16,TRBV12-3/TRBV12-4,many,TRBJ2-3,TRBD1,CASSLASGQGADTQYF,TGTGCCAGCAGTCTAGCCTCGGGACAGGGGGCAGATACGCAGTATTTT
14,TRBV15,few,TRBJ2-7,.,CATSRGGQAYEQYF,TGTGCCACCAGCCGCGGGGGACAGGCCTACGAGCAGTACTTC
13,TRBV20-1,few,TRBJ2-5,.,CSVFKATKETQYF,TGCAGTGTCTTTAAAGCAACCAAAGAGACCCAGTACTTC
15,TRBV27,many,TRBJ2-5,.,CASSSLGRGAETQYF,TGTGCCAGCAGCTCACTGGGCAGGGGAGCGGAGACCCAGTACTTC
17,TRBV4-2,.,TRBJ1-5,.,CASSQNVLAGNTHTQHF,TGTGCTAGCAGCCAAAATGTTCTAGCGGGAAATACGCATACGCAGCATTTT
16,TRBV28,.,TRBJ2-6,TRBD1,CASRSDRGPGANVLTF,TGTGCCAGCAGATCCGACAGGGGACCTGGGGCCAACGTCCTGACTTTC
13,TRBV30,few,TRBJ1-6,.,CAWSPGGSEPLHF,TGTGCCTGGAGTCCGGGGGGCTCGGAACCCCTCCACTTT